This TCR beta chain was obtained from a study of cytomegalovirus exposure and HLA in healthy donors. Across the study: The early release's HLA-typed donors yielded roughly 85 million unique TCRs.

On this clone itself: What it binds is unknown.

The germline V gene encodes CDR1 SGHTA and CDR2 FQGNSA. Trimming took 0 bases from V and 4 from J; bases not matched to a gene: 3. This CDR3 has 15 residues. Vbeta (60) and Jbeta (13) primers were used in the PCR. TCRdb's copy holds only in-frame clones and misses some; the assay was immunoSEQ multiplex PCR. This sample has 150,000 to 200,000 clones, with 65% to 80% found just once. Study results and caveats: In a later analysis, HLA-C alleles had the fewest associated TCRs, DRB1 alleles the most. For presence/absence analyses, sequencing depth was assumed to be roughly uniform across donors.

The chain employs TRBV7-2 and TRBJ2-7, with TRBD1 identical over 10 bases. Sequencing was performed on PBMCs. The clonotype was recovered from a female donor in good health and CMV-seronegative. CDR3 residues: CASSLAGTGAYEQYF. In DNA form, the CDR3 reads TGTGCCAGCAGCTTAGCCGGGACAGGGGCTTACGAGCAGTACTTC.